This T cell receptor (beta chain) is drawn from a study of graft-versus-host responses after intestinal transplantation. Findings of the study overall: Early declines in HvG clones that occurred post-transplant were associated with peak circulating GvH clone levels. Among recipient marrow samples, GvH clones were found; some appeared first in ileum or blood.

Processed graft tissue released its intraepithelial and lamina propria lymphocytes. Comment on this clone: What it binds is unknown.

Here immunoSEQ multiplex PCR was the method, and the copy in TCRdb shows in-frame clones only, minus some. The sample shows just under 8,000 clones, around 79% of them seen only once. Trimming removed 7 bases at V and 5 bases at J, with 14 bases between. The V gene's germline CDR1 is GTSNPN and CDR2 SVGIG (reference sequence). This CDR3 is 12 amino acids long. The sample here was ileum tissue, taken roughly 230 days after intestinal transplant. This chain connects TRBV30 to TRBJ2-5, with TRBD2 as a possible D gene (7 bases). The source is a human patient who received an intestinal transplant, so some T cells may come from the graft donor. The CDR3 is CAYSGGSETQYF. CDR3 sequence (DNA): TGTGCCTACTCGGGGGGCTCGGAGACCCAGTACTTC.